These 17 T cell receptor beta chains originate from one sample sequenced in a study of CXCR3-negative and CXCR3-positive naive CD8 T cells. TRB cDNA libraries were made by UMI-labeled 5' RACE. For each CDR3 protein, TCRdb gives one entry from its re-call of the 5' RACE reads, without DNA. The sample totals about 120,000 distinct CDR3 sequences; its top ten clones hold 0.45% to 0.55%. Source material: naive CXCR3- CD8+ T cells from blood. The subset: CD45RO-CCR7+CD27+CD95- naive CD8+ T cells lacking CXCR3 (TNR3-). The receptors were sampled from a human donor in good health. Some clones in this sample may be carry-over from other donors' samples.

The chain has TRBV7-6 and TRBJ2-7; TCRdb picks TRBD1, but there is no DNA to check that call. There are 16 residues in the CDR3. CDR1 and CDR2 (germline): SGHVS, FNYEAQ. The CDR3: CASSPRMGDESYEQYF. The full variable domain, completed using reference TRBV7-6 and TRBJ2-7, is GAGVSQSPRYKVTKRGQDVALRCDPISGHVSLYWYRQALGQGPEFLTYFNYEAQQDKSGLPNDRFSAERPEGSISTLTIQRTEQRDSAMYRCASSPRMGDESYEQYFGPGTRLTVT.

The chain has TRBV5-1 and TRBJ2-3; TCRdb's D call of TRBD2 is untestable without DNA. Germline CDR1 reads SGHRS; CDR2 reads YFSETQ. The CDR3 is made up of 16 amino acids. The CDR3 sequence is CASSLLGRAISDTQYF.

The chain links TRBV12-3 or TRBV12-4 to TRBJ1-2; TCRdb returns TRBD1, unconfirmable since there is no DNA. The CDR3 is 16 amino acids. CDR3 sequence reads: CASSLAVGGANYGYTF.

This chain joins TRBV20-1 and TRBJ2-2; lacking DNA, the TRBD1 call made by TCRdb goes unchecked. Germline V gene lookup returns CDR1 DFQATT and CDR2 SNEGSKA (reference sequence). CDR3 length: 14 residues. The CDR3 region is CSARGGKDAGELFF.

The chain links TRBV20-1 to TRBJ1-2; no DNA is available, so the TRBD1 call from TCRdb remains unchecked. The CDR3 consists of 16 residues. Germline CDR1 DFQATT, CDR2 SNEGSKA (reference sequence). The CDR3 reads CSARDQGIETNYGYTF.

The chain links TRBV7-9 to TRBJ2-1; TCRdb selects TRBD2, and the lack of DNA leaves this call unchecked. This CDR3 has 17 amino acids. CDR1 is SEHNR, CDR2 FQNEAQ, per germline (reference sequence). CDR3 amino acids: CASSPLLADRSYNEQFF.

The chain has TRBV4-2 and TRBJ2-1; without DNA, the TCRdb call of TRBD1 cannot be checked. The CDR3 covers 15 residues. Germline V CDR1 and CDR2: LGHNA, YNFKEQ. CDR3 sequence reads: CASSLRQGPINEQFF.

The chain has TRBV6-4 and TRBJ2-3. Germline CDR1 is MRHNA and CDR2 is SNTAGT. The CDR3 sequence is 15 residues long. CDR3 residues: CASYKNNYRGDTQYF.

The chain recombines TRBV2 with TRBJ2-7; TCRdb's D call, TRBD1, is unchecked because there is no DNA. The CDR3 is 16 residues long. The germline CDR1 and CDR2 sequences are SNHLY and FYNNEI. Here the CDR3 reads CASSTEGQETTYEQYF.

Here the CDR3 reads CASMAGGPKNEQFF. V gene TRBV9 combines with J gene TRBJ2-1; the TRBD2 assignment by TCRdb is unverifiable without DNA. The CDR3 is made up of 14 amino acids. CDR1 SGDLS and CDR2 YYNGEE come from the germline V gene.

The rearrangement links TRBV27 to TRBJ2-3; the D call from TCRdb, TRBD2, cannot be confirmed without DNA. Germline lookup yields CDR1 MNHEY and CDR2 SMNVEV (reference sequence). CDR3 length equals 16 residues. The CDR3 protein is CASSPIAGGHTDTQYF.

This chain uses TRBV28 with TRBJ2-1; the TRBD1 assignment by TCRdb is unverifiable without DNA. Looked up from germline, CDR1 is MDHEN and CDR2 is SYDVKM. The CDR3 length is 14 residues. CDR3 protein: CASLLGGGYNEQFF.

V usage is TRBV6-1 and J usage is TRBJ1-5. Germline V CDR1 and CDR2: MNHNS, SASEGT. CDR3 length: 15 amino acids. Here the CDR3 reads CASSEARPDQGPQHF.

This chain joins TRBV5-4 and TRBJ2-7; TCRdb's D call of TRBD1 is untestable without DNA. The CDR3 loop spans 14 amino acids. Germline V CDR1 and CDR2: SGHNT, YYREEE (reference sequence). CDR3 in amino acids: CASSLGDNSYEQYF. Full variable domain (rest looked up from reference TRBV5-4 and TRBJ2-7): ETGVTQSPTHLIKTRGQQVTLRCSSQSGHNTVSWYQQALGQGPQFIFQYYREEENGRGNFPPRFSGLQFPNYSSELNVNALELDDSALYLCASSLGDNSYEQYFGPGTRLTVT.

The rearrangement links TRBV12-3 or TRBV12-4 to TRBJ1-3. The CDR3 consists of 17 residues. CDR3 region: CASSHTPPGPLGNTIYF.

This CDR3 is CASSLGFTGELFF. The rearrangement uses TRBV13 and TRBJ2-2. The CDR3 spans 13 residues. Germline V gene lookup returns CDR1 PRHDT and CDR2 FYEKMQ (reference sequence). The full variable domain, rest sourced from reference TRBV13 and TRBJ2-2, is AAGVIQSPRHLIKEKRETATLKCYPIPRHDTVYWYQQGPGQDPQFLISFYEKMQSDKGSIPDRFSAQQFSDYHSELNMSSLELGDSALYFCASSLGFTGELFFGEGSRLTVL.

The chain is built from TRBV7-6 and TRBJ2-5; lacking DNA, the TRBD1 call made by TCRdb goes unchecked. The CDR3 is 15 residues long. Germline values: CDR1 SGHVS, CDR2 FNYEAQ. The CDR3 here is CASSLALGGEETQYF.